This record looks at one TCR beta chain sequence and its context. In Seattle, patients joined the study during active infection and were tracked longitudinally. The record originates from a study of blood T cell repertoires in COVID-19. Across the whole study: Collection of acute and convalescent COVID-19 samples took place in the United States, Italy and Spain.

Original handling: By means of reference gene primer amplification, nucleated cell counts were estimated. Produced via immunoSEQ multiplex PCR; TCRdb's table is partial and in-frame only. V and J calls plus clone size are reproduced from that table; the DNA served to infer D and trimming. The sample records 390,000 or so clones, about 89% being singletons. The receptor's source is a woman aged 30 to 39 with COVID-19, enrolled during active disease. The sequenced sample was peripheral blood.

The CDR3 region is CASSLGGTEETQYF. CDR3 in DNA: TGCGCCAGCAGCTTGGGAGGGACAGAAGAGACCCAGTACTTC. The genes are TRBV5-1 and TRBJ2-5; 7 bases agree with TRBD1. Trimming took 0 bases from V and 3 from J; bases not matched to a gene: 2. This CDR3 contains 14 residues. CDR1 is SGHRS, CDR2 YFSETQ, per germline.